This T cell receptor beta chain comes out of a study of blood T cell repertoires in COVID-19. Across the whole study: T cells, B-cell-depleted T cells, or PBMCs supplied cDNA or gDNA.

In the authors' workflow: Quantification of nucleated cells was approximated via reference gene primer amplification. Repertoires were generated with immunoSEQ multiplex PCR, while TCRdb's copy carries only in-frame clones and drops some. That table furnishes V, J and clone size, whereas the DNA furnished D and trimming. The sample holds about 280,000 clones; 65% to 90% are singletons and the top ten take around 5.5%. This clone came up once. Material for sequencing was peripheral blood. The clonotype was recovered from a man in his forties or fifties with active or convalescent COVID-19.

The DNA of the CDR3 is TGTGCCAGTACATTGACAGGGGGCAGGTCGAGTGGTCAGCCCCAGCATTTT. Translation: CASTLTGGRSSGQPQHF. This sequence joins TRBV19 and TRBJ1-5; 10 positions agree with TRBD1. The V segment lost 7 bases and the J segment 6 bases; nucleotides outside the gene matches: 15. The CDR3 runs 17 residues. Germline values: CDR1 LNHDA, CDR2 SQIVND (reference sequence).